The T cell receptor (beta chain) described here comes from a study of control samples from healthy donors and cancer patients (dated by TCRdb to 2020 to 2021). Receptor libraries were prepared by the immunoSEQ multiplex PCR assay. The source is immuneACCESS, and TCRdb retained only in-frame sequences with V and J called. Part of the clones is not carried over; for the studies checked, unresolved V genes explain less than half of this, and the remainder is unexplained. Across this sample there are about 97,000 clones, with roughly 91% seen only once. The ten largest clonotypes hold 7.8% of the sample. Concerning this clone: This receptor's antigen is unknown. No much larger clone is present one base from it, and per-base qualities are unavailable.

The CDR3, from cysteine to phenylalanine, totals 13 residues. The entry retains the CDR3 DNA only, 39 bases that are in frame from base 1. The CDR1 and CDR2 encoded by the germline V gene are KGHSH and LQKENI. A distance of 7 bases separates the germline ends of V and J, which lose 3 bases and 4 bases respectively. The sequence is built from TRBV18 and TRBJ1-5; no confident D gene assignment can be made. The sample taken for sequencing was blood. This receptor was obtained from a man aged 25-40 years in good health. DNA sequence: TGTGCCAGCTCACCGACGGAAAATCAGCCCCAGCATTTT. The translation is CASSPTENQPQHF.